The text below deals with one T cell receptor (beta chain). This entry is derived from a study of control samples from healthy donors and cancer patients. Measured with immunoSEQ multiplex PCR; TCRdb has only the in-frame clones, and not every one. The sample has over 90,000 clones, about 89% seen once. Germline assignment: CDR1 SNHLY and CDR2 FYNNEI. The CDR3 contains 14 residues. V lost 6 bases, J lost 2 bases, and 7 bases stayed unmatched. The source is a man in his 60s with lung cancer. Sequences were obtained from PBMCs. The J gene is TRBJ2-7, the V gene TRBV2; 7 nucleotides agree with TRBD1. The CDR3 sequence: CASSRDRETYEQYF. The CDR3 DNA is TGTGCCAGCAGCAGGGACAGAGAAACCTACGAGCAGTACTTC.